What follows are 5 T cell receptor beta chains derived from one specimen sequenced in a study of identical twins. TCRdb fed the 5' RACE reads into MiXCR, producing one record per CDR3 protein. Altogether about 700,000 distinct CDR3 sequences are present, around 5.7% being singletons, with the ten largest covering under 2%. The sequenced sample consisted of naive T cells sorted from blood. The receptor source for this set is a man younger than 35 in good health.

This clonotype was detected ten times or more. The chain recombines TRBV29-1 with TRBJ2-3; 8 bases match TRBD2. The trim removed 4 bases at V and 2 bases at J, leaving 2 bases unmatched. The CDR3 loop spans 13 amino acids. Germline loops: CDR1 SQVTM, CDR2 ANQGSEA. This CDR3 is CSVVGRATDTQYF. In nucleotides, the CDR3 is TGCAGCGTTGTCGGGAGGGCCACAGATACGCAGTATTTT.

This clonotype was counted between two and nine times. This chain connects TRBV24-1 to TRBJ1-4; D unresolved. Germline lookup yields CDR1 KGHDR and CDR2 SFDVKD. This CDR3 is built from 12 residues. The V end lost 0 bases, the J end lost 8 bases, and 3 bases lay between the germline ends. CDR3 protein: CATSDLTEKLFF. The DNA for the CDR3 is TGTGCCACCAGTGATTTGACCGAAAAACTGTTTTTT.

V usage is TRBV20-1 and J usage is TRBJ2-5; TRBD2 matches 7 bases. Losses at the gene ends were 0 bases for V and 5 bases for J; bases not matched to a gene: 12. The CDR3 has 16 amino acids. Germline-derived CDR1 and CDR2 are DFQATT and SNEGSKA (reference sequence). The CDR3 sequence is CSARDRLAEWSETQYF. In nucleotides, the CDR3 is TGCAGTGCTAGAGATCGGCTAGCGGAATGGAGTGAGACCCAGTACTTC.

CDR3 region: CASSLVRGRGTSEKLFF. The CDR3, as DNA: TGTGCCAGCAGCTTAGTACGTGGGCGGGGAACCTCGGAAAAACTGTTTTTT. V usage is TRBV11-2 and J usage is TRBJ1-4, with D uncertain. V gave up 1 base and J gave up 8 bases, with 20 bases separating them. The CDR3 has 17 amino acids. Germline CDR1 SGHAT, CDR2 FQNNGV.

This clonotype was observed a handful of times. The chain joins TRBV20-1 to TRBJ2-1; 14 bases line up with TRBD2. The CDR3 runs 17 residues. The germline CDR1 and CDR2 sequences are DFQATT and SNEGSKA (reference sequence). The ends lost 0 bases at V and 9 bases at J; junction bases unmatched: 10. The DNA for the CDR3 is TGCAGTGCTAGAGACTTAAGGGGACTAGCGGGAGAGGGTGAGCAGTTCTTC. Protein product: CSARDLRGLAGEGEQFF.